These T cell receptor beta chains were read from a single sample in a study of breast tumors, draining lymph nodes, adjacent tissues. TCRdb re-called the multiplex PCR reads through MiXCR, storing one row per CDR3 protein. Among about 170,000 distinct CDR3 sequences listed, approximately 30% were seen once. The specimen sequenced was axillary lymph node tissue. The receptors originated from a female donor with breast cancer. Some clones in this sample may be carry-over from other donors' samples. Each CDR3 is given with its conserved first and last residue. The D gene is left open where the match is weak. Size values are once, few and many counts, or a class for expanded clones, and some rows have none.

size,V,D,J,DNA,CDR3
many,TRBV4-3,NA,TRBJ1-6,TGCGCCAGCAGCCAAGTGGTCTGGGACGGCTATAATTCACCCCTCCACTTT,CASSQVVWDGYNSPLHF
NA,TRBV9,TRBD1,TRBJ2-3,TGTGCCAGCAGCGCGGGGACAGGGGGCACACGGGATACGCAGTATTTT,CASSAGTGGTRDTQYF
NA,TRBV28,TRBD1,TRBJ1-2,TGTGCCAGCATTCAAGGAGGCGGACAGGGTAACTATGGCTACACCTTC,CASIQGGGQGNYGYTF
NA,TRBV20-1,TRBD1,TRBJ2-6,TGCAGCGCTGGTGAAGGGGGCGCTGGGGCCAACGTCCTGACTTTC,CSAGEGGAGANVLTF
many,TRBV7-8,NA,TRBJ1-5,TGTGCCAGCAGCTTAGAGGGCAGGACTCATCAGCCCCAGCATTTT,CASSLEGRTHQPQHF
many,TRBV18,NA,TRBJ1-2,TGTGCCAGCTCACTTGGAGGGTATGGCTACACCTTC,CASSLGGYGYTF
many,TRBV29-1,NA,TRBJ2-2,TGCAGCGCCGGAGGGGCTACGGGGAGCACCGGGGAGCTGTTTTTT,CSAGGATGSTGELFF
once,TRBV7-8,TRBD2,TRBJ2-5,TGTGCCAGCAGCTTGACGCCCGGCCTAGCGGGGGGGCAGGAGACCCAGTACTTC,CASSLTPGLAGGQETQYF
few,TRBV4-2,NA,TRBJ2-5,TGTGCCAGCAGTCCTCGGGGGCAAGCAGAAGAGACCCAGCACTTC,CASSPRGQAEETQHF
many,TRBV14,NA,TRBJ2-7,TGTGCCAGCAGCCAATTTGGCTCCCTTAGCTCCTACGAGCAGTACTTC,CASSQFGSLSSYEQYF
NA,TRBV2,NA,TRBJ1-1,TGTGCCAGCAGTCCTCAGTGGACCACTGAAGCTTTCTTT,CASSPQWTTEAFF
many,TRBV6-1,NA,TRBJ2-7,TGTGCCAGCAGGTATCCAGGGGAGGGCAGAGAGCAGTACTTC,CASRYPGEGREQYF
once,TRBV2,TRBD1,TRBJ1-6,TGTGCCAGCACGCAGGGGGGTAATTCACCCCTCCACTTT,CASTQGGNSPLHF
NA,TRBV13,NA,TRBJ1-1,TGTGCCAGCAGCCCGGGCTCCCCAGCCACTGAAGCTTTCTTT,CASSPGSPATEAFF